The 28 T cell receptor beta chains below come from one sample, sequenced in a study of somatic mutations in cytotoxic T cells in rheumatoid arthritis. Clones were sequenced by immunoSEQ multiplex PCR, and TCRdb holds only the in-frame ones, with some missing. The sample records 20,000 to 25,000 clones, approximately 80% being singletons. The sequencing sample was made of CD8+ T cells sorted from blood. The receptors originated from an adult with rheumatoid arthritis.

The chain joins TRBV9 to TRBJ2-7, with D maybe TRBD2 (7 bases). V was cut by 8 bases and J by 2 bases, with 23 bases left in between. Looked up from germline, CDR1 is SGDLS and CDR2 is YYNGEE. CDR3 length: 16 residues. In DNA form, the CDR3 reads TGTGCCAGTAACCCCCGGGGGGCTAGCGCTACCTACGAGCAGTACTTC. Its protein is CASNPRGASATYEQYF.

This clone was counted a single time. The chain recombines TRBV4-1 with TRBJ2-2; a weak D match, TRBD1 (6 bases). Germline loops: CDR1 MGHRA, CDR2 YSYEKL. Trimming stripped 0 bases from V and 6 bases from J, with 11 bases between. The CDR3 extends over 15 amino acids. This CDR3 reads CASSQDPGAAGELFF. The CDR3 DNA reads as TGCGCCAGCAGCCAAGATCCAGGGGCCGCCGGGGAGCTGTTTTTT.

The V gene is TRBV11-1, the J gene TRBJ1-1, with D tentatively TRBD1 (5 bases). Germline V gene lookup returns CDR1 SGHAT and CDR2 FQDESV (reference sequence). V was clipped by 5 bases and J by 3 bases, with 22 bases between them. The CDR3 loop spans 17 amino acids. The CDR3: CASSPTSLRGWYTEAFF. The CDR3 DNA reads as TGTGCCAGCAGCCCGACTAGCTTAAGGGGATGGTACACTGAAGCTTTCTTT.

This chain uses TRBV5-5 with TRBJ2-7; 9 bases align to TRBD1. The CDR3 extends over 15 amino acids. The V segment lost 3 bases and the J segment 5 bases; nucleotides outside the gene matches: 9. Germline loops: CDR1 SGHKS, CDR2 YYEKEE (reference sequence). The CDR3 reads CASSSIRDRAHEQYF. The CDR3 DNA is TGTGCCAGCAGCTCAATCCGGGACAGGGCCCACGAGCAGTACTTC.

This chain joins TRBV6-4 and TRBJ2-1; D not certain. The CDR3 is 14 amino acids. V was shortened by 0 bases and J by 9 bases, with 12 bases between the two germline ends. The V gene's germline CDR1 is MRHNA and CDR2 SNTAGT. The CDR3 DNA is TGTGCCAGCAGTGACTCGACGGTTAGTTCTGAGCAGTTCTTC. This translates into CASSDSTVSSEQFF.

This clone was seen only a few times. The DNA for the CDR3 is TGTGCCAGCAGTTACCGCACCTCTGGAAACACCATATATTTT. Its translation: CASSYRTSGNTIYF. V is TRBV6-5 and J is TRBJ1-3; D gene unclear. This CDR3 is built from 14 residues. The V gene lost 2 bases and the J gene lost 0 bases, with 5 bases spanning the gap. Germline V gives CDR1 MNHEY, CDR2 SVGAGI.

The chain combines TRBV11-2 with TRBJ2-1; the D is unclear. This CDR3 region has 16 residues. CDR1 SGHAT and CDR2 FQNNGV come from the germline V gene. Deletions cut 2 bases from V and 4 bases from J, with 15 bases between. CDR3 nucleotide sequence: TGTGCCAGCAGCTTAAGGAACGACCCCCGGTACAATGAGCAGTTCTTC. This codes for CASSLRNDPRYNEQFF.

This chain uses TRBV4-1 with TRBJ2-3, with 7 bases matching TRBD1. Germline values: CDR1 MGHRA, CDR2 YSYEKL. V was pared by 4 bases and J by 9 bases, with 7 bases of the junction left unmatched. CDR3 length: 13 amino acids. CDR3 protein: CASSRGTVETQYF. CDR3 DNA: TGCGCCAGCAGCCGTGGGACAGTGGAGACGCAGTATTTT.

The rearrangement joins TRBV15 to TRBJ2-5; 9 bases are shared with TRBD1. V shed 1 base and J 4 bases; nucleotides not matched to a gene: 4. The CDR3 runs 15 residues. Germline V gene lookup returns CDR1 LNHNV and CDR2 YYDKDF (reference sequence). The CDR3 region has the DNA TGTGCCACCAGCAGAGCGGGACAGGGAGGAGAGACCCAGTACTTC. It is translated as CATSRAGQGGETQYF.

The chain recombines TRBV19 with TRBJ2-4, with 7 bases identical to TRBD2. From germline, CDR1 is LNHDA and CDR2 SQIVND (reference sequence). The junction had 6 bases not matched to a gene; V was cut back by 3 bases and J by 1 base. CDR3 length: 16 residues. Here the CDR3 DNA reads TGTGCCAGTAGTATTGAAGCGGGGACCGCCAAAAACATTCAGTACTTC. This gives the protein CASSIEAGTAKNIQYF.

The rearrangement uses TRBV7-6 and TRBJ1-5; TRBD1 matches 8 bases. Germline V lookup: CDR1 SGHVS, CDR2 FNYEAQ. This CDR3 region has 14 residues. The V gene end was trimmed by 1 base and the J gene end by 5 bases; junction bases not matched to a gene: 1. In DNA, the CDR3 is TGTGCCAGCAGCTTAGGACAGGGGCATCAGCCCCAGCATTTT. This sequence encodes CASSLGQGHQPQHF.

This chain uses TRBV7-9 with TRBJ1-3, with a weak D call TRBD1 (6 bases). Germline V CDR1 and CDR2: SEHNR, FQNEAQ (reference sequence). V lost 8 bases to trimming and J lost 3 bases, with 11 bases between them. The length of the CDR3 is 13 residues. The CDR3 sequence is CASAGEFGNTIYF. DNA for the CDR3: TGTGCCAGCGCAGGGGAGTTTGGAAACACCATATATTTT. Full variable domain (remainder filled in from reference TRBV7-9 and TRBJ1-3): DTGVSQNPRHKITKRGQNVTFRCDPISEHNRLYWYRQTLGQGPEFLTYFQNEAQLEKSRLLSDRFSAERPKGSFSTLEIQRTEQGDSAMYLCASAGEFGNTIYFGEGSWLTVV.

The chain is built from TRBV9 and TRBJ1-1; D might be TRBD1 (5 bases). The germline V gene encodes CDR1 SGDLS and CDR2 YYNGEE. Trimming shortened V by 3 bases and J by 6 bases, and 18 bases separated the two germline ends. This CDR3 has 15 residues. This CDR3 reads CASSAWDRGDAEAFF. CDR3 in DNA: TGTGCCAGCAGCGCCTGGGACCGGGGGGACGCTGAAGCTTTCTTT.

The CDR3 here is CASSPGQGGLSNYGYTF. Written as DNA, the CDR3 is TGTGCCAGCAGCCCAGGACAGGGGGGTTTGTCTAACTATGGCTACACCTTC. The chain is built from TRBV9 and TRBJ1-2, with 10 nucleotides matching TRBD1. The germline CDR1 and CDR2 sequences are SGDLS and YYNGEE. After removal of 4 bases from V and 0 bases from J, the junction contained 9 bases not matched to a gene. The CDR3 covers 17 residues.

The J gene is TRBJ2-5, the V gene TRBV5-4; no reliable D call. CDR1 and CDR2 from the germline V gene are SGHNT and YYREEE (reference sequence). The CDR3 loop spans 15 amino acids. Trimming pared 4 bases from V and 2 bases from J, leaving 15 bases between. In nucleotides, the CDR3 is TGTGCCAGCAGCCGAAGTAGGATGGGTCAAGAGACCCAGTACTTC. Amino acids: CASSRSRMGQETQYF.

The chain links TRBV7-2 to TRBJ2-3; D not resolved. In germline, CDR1 is SGHTA, CDR2 FQGNSA. The CDR3 has 13 residues. Trimming removed 1 base from V and 0 bases from J, with 2 bases in between. The CDR3 DNA follows: TGTGCCAGCAGCTTAGTTAGCACAGATACGCAGTATTTT. It encodes CASSLVSTDTQYF. The full variable domain, completed using reference TRBV7-2 and TRBJ2-3, is GAGVSQSPSNKVTEKGKDVELRCDPISGHTALYWYRQSLGQGLEFLIYFQGNSAPDKSGLPSDRFSAERTGGSVSTLTIQRTQQEDSAVYLCASSLVSTDTQYFGPGTRLTVL.

The chain combines TRBV5-6 with TRBJ2-7; 9 positions agree with TRBD1. The V gene's germline CDR1 is SGHDT and CDR2 YYEEEE. CDR3 length: 14 amino acids. J lost 5 bases, V lost 0 bases, and 3 bases had no gene match. The CDR3 bases are TGTGCCAGCAGCTTGGTGACAGGGGGGCACGAGCAGTACTTC. It encodes CASSLVTGGHEQYF.

V usage is TRBV4-1 and J usage is TRBJ1-6; no clear D. This CDR3 has 16 amino acids. Germline V lookup: CDR1 MGHRA, CDR2 YSYEKL. With 4 bases removed from V and 0 bases from J, the gap between germline ends came to 10 bases. DNA for the CDR3: TGCGCCAGCAGCCTTACGGCGAGCTCCTATAATTCACCCCTCCACTTT. Its protein product is CASSLTASSYNSPLHF.

The rearrangement joins TRBV7-3 to TRBJ2-5, with 7 bases identical to TRBD2. The junction had 9 bases not matched to a gene; V was cut back by 4 bases and J by 4 bases. The CDR3 is made up of 15 amino acids. The V gene's germline CDR1 is SGHTA and CDR2 FQGTGA. This CDR3 reads CASSSSGGPGETQYF. The CDR3 nucleotides read TGTGCCAGCAGCTCCTCGGGGGGACCCGGAGAGACCCAGTACTTC. Together with reference TRBV7-3 and TRBJ2-5, the CDR3 gives the full variable domain: GAGVSQTPSNKVTEKGKYVELRCDPISGHTALYWYRQSLGQGPEFLIYFQGTGAADDSGLPNDRFFAVRPEGSVSTLKIQRTERGDSAVYLCASSSSGGPGETQYFGPGTRLLVL.

The chain uses TRBV6-5 and TRBJ1-1, with D tentatively TRBD1 (5 bases). The CDR3 is made up of 14 amino acids. Germline CDR1 is MNHEY and CDR2 is SVGAGI. V lost 9 bases and J lost 5, with 19 bases in between. CDR3 loop: CASNKGGDLTEAFF. The CDR3 nucleotides read TGTGCCAGTAATAAGGGAGGGGATTTGACTGAAGCTTTCTTT.

J is TRBJ2-7 and V is TRBV4-3; unclear D gene. Germline CDR1 and CDR2: LGHNA and YSLEER. V lost 0 bases to trimming and J lost 0 bases, with 9 bases between them. The CDR3 length is 15 residues. The CDR3 is CASSQDYGVSYEQYF. DNA of the CDR3: TGCGCCAGCAGCCAAGACTACGGAGTCTCCTACGAGCAGTACTTC.

In DNA, the CDR3 is TGTGCCAGCGGTGCCCCGAGGGGGGGGAACACTGAAGCTTTCTTT. As protein: CASGAPRGGNTEAFF. V is TRBV2 and J is TRBJ1-1; D is perhaps TRBD1 (6 bases). Germline CDR1 reads SNHLY; CDR2 reads FYNNEI. The CDR3 is made up of 15 amino acids. Trimming removed 8 bases from V and 1 base from J, with 17 bases in between.

The rearrangement links TRBV4-1 to TRBJ1-1, with 7 positions matching TRBD1. The V segment lost 0 bases and the J segment 6 bases; nucleotides outside the gene matches: 10. Germline V gene data show CDR1 as MGHRA and CDR2 as YSYEKL. The CDR3 sequence is 16 residues long. The CDR3 sequence: CASSQDPAGGLAEAFF. The CDR3 bases are TGCGCCAGCAGCCAAGATCCGGCAGGGGGTTTGGCTGAAGCTTTCTTT.

CDR3 residues: CASSPGAGSQETQYF. In DNA form, the CDR3 reads TGTGCCAGCAGCCCGGGGGCGGGGTCACAAGAGACCCAGTACTTC. The chain links TRBV9 to TRBJ2-5; either TRBD1 or TRBD2 may fit D (6 bases each). CDR1 and CDR2 (germline): SGDLS, YYNGEE. The CDR3 sequence is 15 residues long. V shed 4 bases and J shed 2 bases, with 15 bases lying between them.

The J gene is TRBJ2-1, the V gene TRBV5-5, with 7 bases lining up with TRBD1. This CDR3 region has 15 residues. CDR1 and CDR2 (germline): SGHKS, YYEKEE (reference sequence). V dropped 3 bases and J dropped 0; count of bases not matched to a gene: 3. CDR3 coding DNA: TGTGCCAGCAGCTACCGGGACAGCTCCTACAATGAGCAGTTCTTC. It specifies CASSYRDSSYNEQFF.

The J gene is TRBJ2-1, the V gene TRBV27; D remains ambiguous. The length of the CDR3 is 15 residues. V was trimmed by 0 bases and J by 0 bases, leaving 6 bases between them. Germline V lookup: CDR1 MNHEY, CDR2 SMNVEV (reference sequence). The CDR3 region has the DNA TGTGCCAGCAGTTTATCGTGGAACTCCTACAATGAGCAGTTCTTC. This codes for CASSLSWNSYNEQFF.

The CDR3 is CASSLGIGDIQYF. The CDR3 coding sequence is TGTGCCAGCAGCTTAGGCATCGGGGACATTCAGTACTTC. The rearrangement joins TRBV11-2 to TRBJ2-4; tentatively, D is TRBD2 (5 bases). V lost 1 base, J lost 8 bases, and 9 bases lay in between. CDR1 and CDR2 (germline): SGHAT, FQNNGV. The CDR3 has 13 residues.

V usage is TRBV7-9 and J usage is TRBJ1-4; TRBD1 aligns across 10 bases. CDR1 is SEHNR and CDR2 is FQNEAQ in the germline V gene (reference sequence). The CDR3 sequence is 14 residues long. Trimming took 5 bases from V and 7 from J; bases not matched to a gene: 4. DNA of the CDR3: TGTGCCAGCAGCCCTGGACAGGGGGGTGAAAAACTGTTTTTT. Translation: CASSPGQGGEKLFF.